A single sample is the source of the 14 T cell receptor beta chains below, sequenced in a study of PD-1 blockade in classical Hodgkin lymphoma. After autologous stem cell transplantation all patients relapsed, and prior brentuximab vedotin exposure differed between cohorts. TCRdb's copy holds only in-frame clones and misses some; the assay was immunoSEQ multiplex PCR. In the table there are 39,000 or so clones, about 88% of which are singletons. The sample here was peripheral blood mononuclear cells (PBMCs), taken before the second cycle of nivolumab. These receptor sequences come from a human donor with classical Hodgkin lymphoma.

V gene TRBV28 combines with J gene TRBJ2-7; unclear D gene. V gave up 3 bases and J gave up 0 bases, with 12 bases separating them. CDR3 length: 15 amino acids. CDR1 and CDR2 from the germline V gene are MDHEN and SYDVKM. For the CDR3, the DNA is TGTGCCAGCAGTTTCCCCTTTCCACCCTCCTACGAGCAGTACTTC. Translation: CASSFPFPPSYEQYF. Filled out from reference TRBV28 and TRBJ2-7, the complete variable domain reads DVKVTQSSRYLVKRTGEKVFLECVQDMDHENMFWYRQDPGLGLRLIYFSYDVKMKEKGDIPEGYSVSREKKERFSLILESASTNQTSMYLCASSFPFPPSYEQYFGPGTRLTVT.

As regards this clone: The junction departs from the called germline gene at one end, perhaps through a read error. V gene TRBV7-7 combines with J gene TRBJ2-3; D not certain. The CDR3 sequence is 13 residues long. Germline loops: CDR1 SSHAT, CDR2 FNYEAQ (reference sequence). The CDR3 protein is CASSPLQSGTQYF. CDR3 coding DNA: TGTGCTAGCAGCCCTCTCCAGTCCGGTACGCAGTATTTT. Complete variable domain (other parts from reference TRBV7-7 and TRBJ2-3): GAGVSQSPRYKVTKRGQDVTLRCDPISSHATLYWYQQALGQGPEFLTYFNYEAQPDKSGLPSDRFSAERPEGSISTLTIQRTEQRDSAMYRCASSPLQSGTQYFGPGTRLTVL.

This rearrangement joins TRBV27 to TRBJ2-5, with D perhaps assigned TRBD1 or TRBD2 (6 bases each). V gave up 1 base and J gave up 5 bases, with 11 bases separating them. The CDR3 extends over 14 amino acids. Germline loops: CDR1 MNHEY, CDR2 SMNVEV (reference sequence). This chain's CDR3 is CASSLLGGRETQYF. In nucleotides, the CDR3 is TGTGCCAGCAGTTTATTGGGGGGCCGGGAGACCCAGTACTTC.

This chain joins TRBV14 and TRBJ1-1, with a tentative D call TRBD1 (5 bases). This CDR3 contains 15 residues. Looked up from germline, CDR1 is SGHDN and CDR2 is FVKESK. V lost 5 bases and J lost 0, with 13 bases in between. The CDR3 DNA is TGTGCCAGCAGCTACAGGAGCTTGGTGAACACTGAAGCTTTCTTT. Its translation: CASSYRSLVNTEAFF.

The rearrangement uses TRBV9 and TRBJ1-1; D uncertain. The V gene's germline CDR1 is SGDLS and CDR2 YYNGEE. There are 14 residues in the CDR3. Trimming left V 4 bases short and J 8 bases short, with 18 bases between. CDR3 coding DNA: TGTGCCAGCAGCCCCTCAGGAGAGGGCAGGGAAGCTTTCTTT. Its translation: CASSPSGEGREAFF. Combining the CDR3 with reference TRBV9 and TRBJ1-1 gives the whole variable domain DSGVTQTPKHLITATGQRVTLRCSPRSGDLSVYWYQQSLDQGLQFLIQYYNGEERAKGNILERFSAQQFPDLHSELNLSSLELGDSALYFCASSPSGEGREAFFGQGTRLTVV.

The rearrangement uses TRBV5-4 and TRBJ1-1; maybe TRBD1 (6 bases). Trimming removed 3 bases at V and 2 bases at J, with 14 bases between. The length of the CDR3 is 15 residues. The germline gives CDR1 SGHNT, CDR2 YYREEE (reference sequence). CDR3 DNA: TGTGCCAGCAGCTCCCAGCCCAGGGGCAACACTGAAGCTTTCTTT. Translating gives CASSSQPRGNTEAFF.

V is TRBV27 and J is TRBJ2-7; maybe TRBD2 (6 bases). Trimming took off 2 bases at V and 2 bases at J, with 10 bases between the two ends. The length of the CDR3 is 14 residues. CDR1 and CDR2 (germline): MNHEY, SMNVEV (reference sequence). The CDR3 spells CASSLKSSAYEQYF. The CDR3 coding sequence is TGTGCCAGCAGTTTAAAATCTAGCGCCTACGAGCAGTACTTC.

This clone was seen once. V and J are TRBV28 and TRBJ2-3; possibly TRBD2 for D (5 bases). Germline assignment: CDR1 MDHEN and CDR2 SYDVKM. CDR3 size: 15 residues. The V end was cut by 1 base, the J end by 5 bases, with 13 bases between. CDR3 region: CASSLFRDGEDTQYF. DNA for the CDR3: TGTGCCAGCAGTTTATTCCGGGATGGTGAAGATACGCAGTATTTT.

The chain carries TRBV9 and TRBJ1-6; TRBD1 aligns across 7 bases. V dropped 0 bases and J dropped 7; count of bases not matched to a gene: 7. The CDR3 covers 16 residues. Germline lookup yields CDR1 SGDLS and CDR2 YYNGEE. CDR3 in amino acids: CASSVDGTALNSPLHF. In DNA, the CDR3 is TGTGCCAGCAGCGTAGATGGGACAGCTCTCAATTCACCCCTCCACTTT.

V and J are TRBV5-1 and TRBJ2-5, with D possibly being TRBD1 (5 bases). V lost 3 bases to trimming and J lost 6 bases, with 21 bases between them. CDR3 length: 16 residues. Germline CDR1 SGHRS, CDR2 YFSETQ. The CDR3 loop reads CASSSDIQGFGKTQYF. The CDR3 region has the DNA TGCGCCAGCAGCTCAGACATCCAGGGATTTGGGAAGACCCAGTACTTC.

The chain links TRBV28 to TRBJ1-1, with 7 bases identical to TRBD1. In germline, CDR1 is MDHEN, CDR2 SYDVKM. V lost 7 bases and J lost 4; bases outside the gene matches: 9. This CDR3 region has 14 residues. The DNA of the CDR3 is TGTGCCAGCACCAGGACAGGTTTGGGCACTGAAGCTTTCTTT. Amino acid sequence: CASTRTGLGTEAFF.

This clone was seen more than once but under ten times. CDR3 DNA: TGCGCCAGCAGGGAAGATGTCAGTGCTTTAGCTTTCTTT. Amino acid sequence: CASREDVSALAFF. The chain joins TRBV5-1 to TRBJ1-1, with D unresolved. V was cut by 5 bases and J by 10 bases, with 18 bases left in between. This CDR3 region has 13 residues. CDR1 is SGHRS, CDR2 YFSETQ, per germline.

The chain joins TRBV7-2 to TRBJ1-6, with D possibly being TRBD1 (6 bases). The CDR3 contains 14 residues. Germline V gene data show CDR1 as SGHTA and CDR2 as FQGNSA. Trimming cost V 1 base and J 7 bases, with 8 bases left between them. DNA for the CDR3: TGTGCCAGCAGCTTAGGTACAGGGAATTCACCCCTCCACTTT. The encoded protein is CASSLGTGNSPLHF. The whole variable domain, remainder taken from reference TRBV7-2 and TRBJ1-6, is GAGVSQSPSNKVTEKGKDVELRCDPISGHTALYWYRQSLGQGLEFLIYFQGNSAPDKSGLPSDRFSAERTGGSVSTLTIQRTQQEDSAVYLCASSLGTGNSPLHFGNGTRLTVT.

The chain recombines TRBV6-1 with TRBJ1-1; D possibly corresponds to TRBD1 (6 bases). V was cut by 5 bases and J by 5 bases, with 12 bases left in between. This CDR3 has 13 amino acids. Germline V CDR1 and CDR2: MNHNS, SASEGT. Written as DNA, the CDR3 is TGTGCCAGCAGTACAGGGATAAGGACTGAAGCTTTCTTT. Protein: CASSTGIRTEAFF.